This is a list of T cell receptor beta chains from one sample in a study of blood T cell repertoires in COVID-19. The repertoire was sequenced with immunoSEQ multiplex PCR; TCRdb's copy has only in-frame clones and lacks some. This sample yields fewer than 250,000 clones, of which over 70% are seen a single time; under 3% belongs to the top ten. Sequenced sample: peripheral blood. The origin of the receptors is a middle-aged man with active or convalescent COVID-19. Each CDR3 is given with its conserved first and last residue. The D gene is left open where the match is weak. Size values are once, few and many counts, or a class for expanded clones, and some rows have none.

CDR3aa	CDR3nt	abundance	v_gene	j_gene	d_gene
CASSRSTESNEKLFF	TGTGCCAGCAGTCGCTCGACAGAATCTAATGAAAAACTGTTTTTT	NA	TRBV2	TRBJ1-4	NA
CASSFLREEQFF	TGTGCCAGCAGCTTCTTGCGGGAGGAGCAGTTCTTC	many	TRBV7-8	TRBJ2-1	TRBD2
CASSQRDREYYEQYF	TGCGCCAGCAGCCAACGGGACAGGGAATACTACGAGCAGTACTTC	NA	TRBV4-1	TRBJ2-7	TRBD1
CAWMTRLSYNEQFF	TGTGCCTGGATGACCAGACTAAGCTACAATGAGCAGTTCTTC	many	TRBV30	TRBJ2-1	NA
CASSIPGQILDTIYF	TGTGCCAGCAGCATTCCGGGACAGATTTTAGACACCATATATTTT	NA	TRBV7-9	TRBJ1-3	TRBD1
CASSLGRGPETQYF	TGTGCCAGCAGCTTAGGCAGGGGCCCAGAGACCCAGTACTTC	NA	TRBV7-9	TRBJ2-5	NA
CASHAGGASYEQYF	TGTGCCAGCCATGCAGGGGGCGCTTCCTACGAGCAGTACTTC	NA	TRBV2	TRBJ2-7	TRBD1
CASSHPGLAEEQFF	TGTGCCAGCAGTCACCCGGGACTAGCGGAAGAGCAGTTCTTC	NA	TRBV6-5	TRBJ2-1	TRBD2
CASRIQGGYGYTF	TGTGCCAGCAGGATACAGGGGGGCTATGGCTACACCTTC	NA	TRBV5-6	TRBJ1-2	TRBD1
CASSPPGVSSYEQYF	TGTGCCAGCTCACCACCCGGGGTTAGCTCCTACGAGCAGTACTTC	NA	TRBV18	TRBJ2-7	NA
CASSLGPGVSYEQYF	TGCGCCAGCAGCTTGGGCCCAGGGGTATCCTACGAGCAGTACTTC	few	TRBV5-1	TRBJ2-7	NA
CAWSVLSSANEQFF	TGTGCCTGGAGTGTACTGTCAAGTGCCAATGAGCAGTTCTTC	NA	TRBV30	TRBJ2-1	NA
CASSPGLAGGGYQETQYF	TGCGCCAGCAGCCCGGGACTAGCGGGCGGAGGGTACCAAGAGACCCAGTACTTC	once	TRBV5-1	TRBJ2-5	TRBD2
CASSSQQLSTVYNEQFF	TGTGCCAGCAGCTCCCAACAACTATCGACAGTCTACAATGAGCAGTTCTTC	NA	TRBV7-6	TRBJ2-1	NA
CASSPRWDTQSGQLFF	TGTGCCAGCTCACCACGCTGGGACACCCAATCGGGCCAACTGTTTTTT	NA	TRBV18	TRBJ1-4	NA
CAILGGEQYF	TGCGCCATCCTCGGGGGCGAGCAGTACTTC	NA	TRBV5-1	TRBJ2-7	NA
CSSTPPGVSDTQYF	TGCAGCTCTACTCCGCCCGGGGTGTCAGATACGCAGTATTTT	NA	TRBV29-1	TRBJ2-3	NA
CAISEVTGVGNTIYF	TGTGCCATCAGTGAGGTGACAGGGGTCGGAAACACCATATATTTT	few	TRBV10-3	TRBJ1-3	TRBD1
CASSSRLGGADTQYF	TGTGCCAGCAGCTCAAGACTGGGGGGGGCAGATACGCAGTATTTT	NA	TRBV7-2	TRBJ2-3	TRBD2
CASSEQASYEQYF	TGTGCCAGCAGTGAACAGGCCTCCTACGAGCAGTACTTC	NA	TRBV6-1	TRBJ2-7	NA
CASSPVLAGVYEQYF	TGCGCCAGCAGCCCCGTACTAGCGGGAGTGTACGAGCAGTACTTC	NA	TRBV5-1	TRBJ2-7	TRBD2
CASSPDRANEKLFF	TGTGCCAGCTCACCCGACAGGGCTAATGAAAAACTGTTTTTT	NA	TRBV18	TRBJ1-4	TRBD1
CASSAARVNEKLFF	TGTGCCAGCAGTGCTGCCAGGGTGAATGAAAAACTGTTTTTT	NA	TRBV2	TRBJ1-4	NA
CASSPQRGQGAYNEQFF	TGTGCCAGCAGCCCCCAACGGGGTCAGGGGGCCTACAATGAGCAGTTCTTC	NA	TRBV7-2	TRBJ2-1	TRBD1
CASSDRDRGQGRDQPQHF	TGTGCCAGCAGCGACCGGGACAGGGGCCAAGGGAGGGATCAGCCCCAGCATTTT	NA	TRBV5-5	TRBJ1-5	TRBD1
CASSLQRGFYEQYF	TGTGCCAGCAGCCTCCAGAGGGGGTTCTACGAGCAGTACTTC	NA	TRBV7-8	TRBJ2-7	NA
CASSSGSSYEQYF	TGTGCCAGCAGCTCCGGGAGCTCCTACGAGCAGTACTTC	NA	TRBV7-9	TRBJ2-7	NA
CATSSPIGRGYTF	TGTGCCACCAGCAGCCCTATCGGGAGGGGCTACACCTTC	NA	TRBV15	TRBJ1-2	NA
CASSSPGLPYEQYF	TGTGCCAGCAGTTCCCCAGGGCTTCCCTACGAGCAGTACTTC	NA	TRBV6-5	TRBJ2-7	NA
CASSPVGVRGSVLEQYF	TGTGCCAGTAGTCCCGTAGGGGTGCGCGGCTCTGTGCTCGAGCAGTACTTC	NA	TRBV19	TRBJ2-7	NA
CASSDSGGANEKLFF	TGTGCCAGCAGTGACTCGGGAGGGGCTAATGAAAAACTGTTTTTT	once	TRBV6-4	TRBJ1-4	NA